Presented here are 18 T cell receptor beta chains from one specimen sequenced in a study of blood T cell repertoires in COVID-19. Data came from immunoSEQ multiplex PCR; TCRdb stores just in-frame clones and leaves some out. The table shows some 180,000 clones, with around 82% occurring only once. The source material was peripheral blood. The receptors were gathered from an older woman who had recovered from COVID-19.

This clone was seen repeatedly, ten times or more. V gene TRBV7-2 combines with J gene TRBJ1-1; TRBD1 agrees at 8 bases. The CDR3 loop spans 14 amino acids. J gave up 11 bases and V 5 bases, and 13 bases lay outside the gene matches. Per the germline V gene, CDR1 is SGHTA and CDR2 is FQGNSA. The CDR3 bases are TGTGCCAGCAGCCCCCTGGGGGTGACAGGGGTGGCTTTCTTT. Residues: CASSPLGVTGVAFF.

This clone was counted once. This chain uses TRBV25-1 with TRBJ2-1, with D possibly TRBD2 on 6 matching bases. This CDR3 spans 14 amino acids. Per the germline V gene, CDR1 is MGHDK and CDR2 is SYGVNS. Trimming cost V 4 bases and J 6 bases, with 13 bases left between them. The CDR3 nucleotides read TGTGCCAGCAGTGGGAGGGGATGGGCCAATGAGCAGTTCTTC. Translating gives CASSGRGWANEQFF.

The chain carries TRBV18 and TRBJ1-4; 7 bases align to TRBD1. Germline assignment: CDR1 KGHSH and CDR2 LQKENI. The V gene end was trimmed by 3 bases and the J gene end by 8 bases; junction bases not matched to a gene: 9. CDR3 length equals 15 residues. CDR3 amino acids: CASSPRQGDEEKLFF. The DNA of the CDR3 is TGTGCCAGCTCACCCCGACAGGGTGATGAGGAAAAACTGTTTTTT.

The V call is TRBV19, the J call TRBJ2-2; perhaps TRBD2 as D (5 bases). V gave up 1 base and J gave up 4 bases, with 7 bases separating them. The CDR3 has 14 amino acids. Germline assignment: CDR1 LNHDA and CDR2 SQIVND (reference sequence). The chain's CDR3 is CASSIVGATGELFF. The CDR3, as DNA: TGTGCCAGTAGTATAGTGGGAGCCACCGGGGAGCTGTTTTTT.

This chain uses TRBV10-1 with TRBJ2-7; D is unresolved. V was clipped by 3 bases and J by 3 bases, with 9 bases between them. The CDR3 consists of 13 residues. CDR1 and CDR2 from the germline V gene are WNHNN and SYGVQD (reference sequence). In nucleotides, the CDR3 is TGCGCCAGCAGTGATGGGCCGGTCTACGAGCAGTACTTC. It yields the protein CASSDGPVYEQYF.

The rearrangement uses TRBV6-5 and TRBJ1-6; a weak D match, TRBD1 (5 bases). Germline-derived CDR1 and CDR2 are MNHEY and SVGAGI. The V and J ends lost 5 bases and 4 bases respectively, with 12 bases between them. The CDR3 is 15 amino acids. This CDR3 reads CASSPRGEYNSPLHF. CDR3 in DNA: TGTGCCAGCAGTCCCCGGGGGGAATATAATTCACCCCTCCACTTT.

The chain couples TRBV30 to TRBJ1-2; 8 bases agree with TRBD1. The germline gives CDR1 GTSNPN, CDR2 SVGIG (reference sequence). J gave up 3 bases and V 2 bases, and 11 bases lay outside the gene matches. CDR3 length: 16 residues. This CDR3 reads CAWSRRAGGVDYGYTF. CDR3 sequence (DNA): TGTGCCTGGAGTAGGAGGGCAGGGGGCGTGGACTATGGCTACACCTTC.

This clone has only a few counts. This chain links TRBV5-6 with TRBJ1-6, with D possibly matching TRBD1 (5 bases). The V end lost 4 bases, the J end lost 1 base, and 9 bases lay between the germline ends. CDR1 is SGHDT and CDR2 is YYEEEE in the germline V gene. This CDR3 spans 15 amino acids. CDR3 in amino acids: CASSTRGSYNSPLHF. In DNA form, the CDR3 reads TGTGCCAGCAGCACCCGGGGGTCCTATAATTCACCCCTCCACTTT.

The gene calls are TRBV3-1 (or the pseudogene TRBV3-2) and TRBJ1-1; D gene unclear. This CDR3 comprises 13 residues. V lost 0 bases, J lost 11 bases, and 13 bases lay in between. CDR1 LGHDT and CDR2 YNNKEL come from the germline V gene (reference sequence). CDR3 nucleotide sequence: TGTGCCAGCAGCCAAGAGTCGGCAGCGGGGGCTTTCTTT. This codes for CASSQESAAGAFF.

The chain couples TRBV6-1 to TRBJ1-1; 7 bases line up with TRBD1. Looked up from germline, CDR1 is MNHNS and CDR2 is SASEGT. This CDR3 is 13 amino acids long. V was clipped by 3 bases and J by 13 bases; unmatched bases: 11. This CDR3 reads CASSDDLQGGGFF. Here the CDR3 DNA reads TGTGCCAGCAGTGACGACCTCCAGGGGGGAGGTTTCTTT.

The chain uses TRBV9 and TRBJ1-2; D unclear. Looked up from germline, CDR1 is SGDLS and CDR2 is YYNGEE. The CDR3 extends over 13 amino acids. V gave up 2 bases and J gave up 7 bases, with 12 bases separating them. The DNA for the CDR3 is TGTGCCAGCAGCGTGTCGTCCGAGGGTGGCTACACCTTC. It translates to CASSVSSEGGYTF.

This sequence joins TRBV5-6 and TRBJ2-6; D is possibly TRBD2 (5 bases). There are 15 residues in the CDR3. V gave up 7 bases and J gave up 3 bases, with 14 bases separating them. The germline gives CDR1 SGHDT, CDR2 YYEEEE. In nucleotides, the CDR3 is TGTGCCAGCCAAAGCCCCGGGGTTGGGGCCAACGTCCTGACTTTC. This encodes CASQSPGVGANVLTF.

V is TRBV29-1 and J is TRBJ2-1, with 11 nucleotides matching TRBD2. Germline V gene data show CDR1 as SQVTM and CDR2 as ANQGSEA. The CDR3 length is 13 residues. Unmatched junction bases numbered 6, after V lost 4 bases and J lost 10 bases. Here the CDR3 reads CSVGLAGGWEQFF. CDR3 in DNA: TGCAGCGTTGGGCTAGCGGGGGGTTGGGAGCAGTTCTTC.

The CDR3 loop is CASSQGGERGGNEQFF. For the CDR3, the DNA is TGTGCCAGCAGCCAAGGAGGCGAGCGGGGGGGCAATGAGCAGTTCTTC. The chain carries TRBV3-1 (or the pseudogene TRBV3-2) and TRBJ2-1, with TRBD2 identical over 10 bases. The CDR3 contains 16 residues. Trimming cost V 1 base and J 6 bases; bases outside gene matches: 6. In germline, CDR1 is LGHDT, CDR2 YNNKEL (reference sequence).

A single count supports this clone. The J gene is TRBJ2-1, the V gene TRBV19; TRBD2 is a possible D gene (7 bases). Germline CDR1 reads LNHDA; CDR2 reads SQIVND (reference sequence). CDR3 length: 15 residues. V was trimmed by 6 bases and J by 4 bases, leaving 16 bases between them. CDR3 coding DNA: TGTGCCAGTAGGGGAGGGAGGGGGACGTACAATGAGCAGTTCTTC. Translated, it gives CASRGGRGTYNEQFF.

This clone has only a few counts. CDR3 amino acids: CASSQSIGGQGVEQYF. DNA of the CDR3: TGCGCCAGCAGTCAATCGATAGGGGGCCAGGGGGTCGAGCAGTACTTC. The chain uses TRBV23-1 and TRBJ2-7, with 7 bases matching TRBD1. TRBV23-1 has ORF status, its function being uncertain. Unmatched junction bases numbered 11, after V lost 0 bases and J lost 6 bases. This CDR3 is 16 amino acids long.

The V gene is TRBV2, the J gene TRBJ2-3, with D perhaps matching TRBD2 (7 bases). CDR3 length equals 13 residues. V lost 7 bases and J 8 bases, leaving 16 bases between the germline ends. Germline assignment: CDR1 SNHLY and CDR2 FYNNEI. CDR3 sequence: CASMGGGAGTQYF. Written as DNA, the CDR3 is TGTGCCAGCATGGGTGGGGGGGCCGGTACGCAGTATTTT.

The chain combines TRBV5-1 with TRBJ2-4; D possibly corresponds to TRBD2 (7 bases). Trimming left V 4 bases short and J 0 bases short, with 14 bases between. This CDR3 has 16 residues. Germline loops: CDR1 SGHRS, CDR2 YFSETQ. The CDR3 DNA sequence: TGCGCCAGCAGCGGGGGGGCTGCTCTAGCCAAAAACATTCAGTACTTC. Residues: CASSGGAALAKNIQYF.